The clone carrying this TCR beta chain was detected only once. Assignments of participants to cohorts depended upon their own reported clinical history. Either two negative PCRs, clearance, or symptom resolution qualified Cohort 3 donors as recovered. This entry belongs to a study of blood T cell repertoires in COVID-19. Study-wide background: From T cells, B-cell-depleted T cells, or PBMCs came the material, which was cDNA or gDNA.

This CDR3 has 12 residues. The germline V gene has CDR1 MDHEN and CDR2 SYDVKM. V lost 7 bases and J 8 bases, leaving 9 bases between the germline ends. Per the original methods: Reference gene primer amplification gave nucleated cell count estimates. This table comes from immunoSEQ multiplex PCR, and its TCRdb copy is limited to in-frame clones, with some not included. From that table come the V and J calls and clone size; the DNA was used to work out D and trimming. The table has about 280,000 clones, around 88% seen once. The receptor was derived from a woman between 40 and 55 years old who had recovered from COVID-19. The sample was PBMCs or T cells enriched from blood (not recorded which). This chain links TRBV28 with TRBJ1-6; unclear D gene. CDR3 protein: CASNFGDSPLHF. CDR3 in DNA: TGTGCCAGCAATTTCGGGGATTCACCCCTCCACTTT. The variable domain in full, with the rest retrieved from reference TRBV28 and TRBJ1-6, is DVKVTQSSRYLVKRTGEKVFLECVQDMDHENMFWYRQDPGLGLRLIYFSYDVKMKEKGDIPEGYSVSREKKERFSLILESASTNQTSMYLCASNFGDSPLHFGNGTRLTVT.